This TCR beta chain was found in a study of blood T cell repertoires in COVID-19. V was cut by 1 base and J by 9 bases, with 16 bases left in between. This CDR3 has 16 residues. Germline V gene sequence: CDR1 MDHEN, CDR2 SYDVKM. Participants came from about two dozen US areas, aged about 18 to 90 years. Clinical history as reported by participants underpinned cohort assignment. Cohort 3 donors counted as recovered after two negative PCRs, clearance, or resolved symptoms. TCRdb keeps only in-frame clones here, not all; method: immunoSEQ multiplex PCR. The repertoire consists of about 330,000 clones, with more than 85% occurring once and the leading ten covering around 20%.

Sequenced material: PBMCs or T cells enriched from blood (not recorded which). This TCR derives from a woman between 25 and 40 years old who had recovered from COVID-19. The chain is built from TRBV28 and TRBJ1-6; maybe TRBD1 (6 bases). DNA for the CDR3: TGTGCCAGCAGTTTATCCCCGACAGGTTGGGGTTCACCCCTCCACTTT. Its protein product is CASSLSPTGWGSPLHF. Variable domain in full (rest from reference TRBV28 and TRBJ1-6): DVKVTQSSRYLVKRTGEKVFLECVQDMDHENMFWYRQDPGLGLRLIYFSYDVKMKEKGDIPEGYSVSREKKERFSLILESASTNQTSMYLCASSLSPTGWGSPLHFGNGTRLTVT.